This T cell receptor beta chain was found in a study of blood T cell repertoires in COVID-19. Background on the study: Collection of acute and convalescent COVID-19 samples took place in the United States, Italy and Spain. From T cells, B-cell-depleted T cells, or PBMCs came the material, which was cDNA or gDNA.

In the original workflow: Using reference gene primer amplification, nucleated cell counts were estimated. Clones were sequenced by immunoSEQ multiplex PCR, and TCRdb holds only the in-frame ones, with some missing. The V and J calls and clone size come from that table; D and trimming were worked out from the DNA. The sample holds some 100,000 clones, 80% to 90% seen once. Material: peripheral blood. This sequence originates from a woman in her 70s with acute or convalescent COVID-19.

DNA of the CDR3: TGCGCCAGCATGCTTATATCAGGCAATGAGCAGTTCTTC. Translation: CASMLISGNEQFF. The rearrangement uses TRBV5-1 and TRBJ2-1; D is unclear. Germline values: CDR1 SGHRS, CDR2 YFSETQ. V dropped 6 bases and J dropped 6 bases, with 13 bases sitting between them. There are 13 residues in the CDR3.